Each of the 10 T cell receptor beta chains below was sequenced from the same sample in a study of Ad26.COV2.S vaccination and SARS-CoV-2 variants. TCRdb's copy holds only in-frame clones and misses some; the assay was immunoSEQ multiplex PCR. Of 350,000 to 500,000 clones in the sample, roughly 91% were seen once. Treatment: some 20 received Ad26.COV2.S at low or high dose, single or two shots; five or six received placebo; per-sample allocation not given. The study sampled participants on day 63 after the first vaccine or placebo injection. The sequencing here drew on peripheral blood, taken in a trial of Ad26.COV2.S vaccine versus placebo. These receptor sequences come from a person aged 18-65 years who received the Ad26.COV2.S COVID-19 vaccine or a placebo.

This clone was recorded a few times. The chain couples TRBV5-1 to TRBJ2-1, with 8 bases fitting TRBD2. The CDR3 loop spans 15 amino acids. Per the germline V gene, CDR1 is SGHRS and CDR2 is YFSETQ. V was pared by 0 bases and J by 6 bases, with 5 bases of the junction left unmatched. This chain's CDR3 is CASSLGGTSPNEQFF. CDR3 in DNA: TGCGCCAGCAGCTTGGGGGGGACTAGTCCCAATGAGCAGTTCTTC.

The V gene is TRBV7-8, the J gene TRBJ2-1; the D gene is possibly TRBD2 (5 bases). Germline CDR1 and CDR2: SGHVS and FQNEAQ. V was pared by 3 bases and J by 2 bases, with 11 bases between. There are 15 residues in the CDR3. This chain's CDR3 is CASSLKGETYNEQFF. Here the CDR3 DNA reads TGTGCCAGCAGCTTGAAGGGAGAAACCTACAATGAGCAGTTCTTC.

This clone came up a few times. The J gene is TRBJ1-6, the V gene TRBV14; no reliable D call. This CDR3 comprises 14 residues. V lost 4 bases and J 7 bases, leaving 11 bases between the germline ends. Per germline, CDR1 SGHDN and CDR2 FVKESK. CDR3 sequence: CASSPWAKNSPLHF. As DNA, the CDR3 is TGTGCCAGCAGCCCGTGGGCGAAGAATTCACCCCTCCACTTT.

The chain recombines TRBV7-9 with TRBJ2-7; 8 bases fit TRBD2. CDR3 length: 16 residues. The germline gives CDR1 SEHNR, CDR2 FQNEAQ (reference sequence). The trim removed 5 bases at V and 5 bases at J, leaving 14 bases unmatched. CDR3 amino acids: CASSQLTGTSQHEQYF. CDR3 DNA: TGTGCCAGCAGCCAATTGACCGGGACTAGTCAACACGAGCAGTACTTC.

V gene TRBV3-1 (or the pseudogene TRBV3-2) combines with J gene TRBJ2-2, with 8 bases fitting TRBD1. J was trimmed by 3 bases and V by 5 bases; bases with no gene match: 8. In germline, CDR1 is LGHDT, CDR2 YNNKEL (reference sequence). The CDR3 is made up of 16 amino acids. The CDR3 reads CASSLTGGWDTGELFF. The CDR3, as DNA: TGTGCCAGCAGCTTAACAGGGGGTTGGGACACCGGGGAGCTGTTTTTT.

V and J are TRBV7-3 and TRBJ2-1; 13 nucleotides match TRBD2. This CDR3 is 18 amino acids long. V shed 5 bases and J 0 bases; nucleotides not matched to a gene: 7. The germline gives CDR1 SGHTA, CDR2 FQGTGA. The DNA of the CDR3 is TGTGCCAGCAGCACCGGACTAGCGGGAGAGGGCTCCTACAATGAGCAGTTCTTC. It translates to CASSTGLAGEGSYNEQFF. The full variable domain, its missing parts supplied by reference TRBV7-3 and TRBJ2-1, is GAGVSQTPSNKVTEKGKYVELRCDPISGHTALYWYRQSLGQGPEFLIYFQGTGAADDSGLPNDRFFAVRPEGSVSTLKIQRTERGDSAVYLCASSTGLAGEGSYNEQFFGPGTRLTVL.

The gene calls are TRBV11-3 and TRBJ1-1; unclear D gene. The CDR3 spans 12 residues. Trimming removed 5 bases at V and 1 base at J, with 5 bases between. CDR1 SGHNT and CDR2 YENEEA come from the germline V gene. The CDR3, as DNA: TGTGCCAGCAGCCGGAGGAACACTGAAGCTTTCTTT. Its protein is CASSRRNTEAFF.

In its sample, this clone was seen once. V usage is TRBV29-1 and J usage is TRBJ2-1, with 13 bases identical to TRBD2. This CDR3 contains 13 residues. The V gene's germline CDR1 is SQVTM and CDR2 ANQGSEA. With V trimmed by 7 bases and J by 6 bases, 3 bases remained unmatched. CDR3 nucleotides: TGCAGCGCACTAGCGGGAGGGTCCAATGAGCAGTTCTTC. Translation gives CSALAGGSNEQFF.

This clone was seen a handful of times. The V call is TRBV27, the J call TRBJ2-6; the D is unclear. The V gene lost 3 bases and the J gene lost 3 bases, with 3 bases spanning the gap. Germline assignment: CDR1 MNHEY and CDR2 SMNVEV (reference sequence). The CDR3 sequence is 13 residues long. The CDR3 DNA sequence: TGTGCCAGCAGTTTGTATGGGGCCAACGTCCTGACTTTC. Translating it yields CASSLYGANVLTF.

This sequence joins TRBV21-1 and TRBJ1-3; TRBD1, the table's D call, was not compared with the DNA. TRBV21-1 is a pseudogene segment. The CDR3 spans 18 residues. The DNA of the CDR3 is TGTGCCAGCAGCAAAGGGTCAGGGGATGGGTCACCTGGAAACACCATATATTTT. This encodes CASSKGSGDGSPGNTIYF.